Sequencing of this T cell receptor (beta chain) was carried out in a study of blood T cell repertoires in COVID-19. In the original analysis: Amplification of reference gene primers was used by the study to estimate nucleated cell counts. Generated by immunoSEQ multiplex PCR, the TCRdb table keeps only in-frame clones and is missing some. For V, J and clone size, that table is used; D and trimming come from the DNA. The repertoire holds approximately 220,000 clones, around 88% seen once, with around 8.7% in the top ten. Input material: peripheral blood. This TCR was recovered from a woman in her forties or fifties with acute or convalescent COVID-19.

CDR3 region: CASSLAGGLPEQYF. DNA for the CDR3: TGTGCCAGCAGCCTAGCGGGAGGGCTACCCGAGCAGTACTTC. This chain connects TRBV3-1 (or the pseudogene TRBV3-2) to TRBJ2-7, with 11 nucleotides matching TRBD2. The CDR3 has 14 residues. The V gene end was trimmed by 4 bases and the J gene end by 6 bases; junction bases not matched to a gene: 5. The germline V gene encodes CDR1 LGHDT and CDR2 YNNKEL (reference sequence).